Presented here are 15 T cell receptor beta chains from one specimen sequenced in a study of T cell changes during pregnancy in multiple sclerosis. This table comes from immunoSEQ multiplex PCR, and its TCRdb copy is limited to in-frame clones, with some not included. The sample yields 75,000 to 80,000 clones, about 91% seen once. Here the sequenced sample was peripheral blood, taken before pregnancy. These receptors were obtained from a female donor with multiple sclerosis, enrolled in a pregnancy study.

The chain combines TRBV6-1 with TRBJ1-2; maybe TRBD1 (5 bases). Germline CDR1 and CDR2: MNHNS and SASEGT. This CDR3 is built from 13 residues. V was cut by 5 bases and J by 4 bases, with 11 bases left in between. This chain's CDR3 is CASSPRVLYGYTF. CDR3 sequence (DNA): TGTGCCAGCAGTCCCAGGGTACTCTATGGCTACACCTTC.

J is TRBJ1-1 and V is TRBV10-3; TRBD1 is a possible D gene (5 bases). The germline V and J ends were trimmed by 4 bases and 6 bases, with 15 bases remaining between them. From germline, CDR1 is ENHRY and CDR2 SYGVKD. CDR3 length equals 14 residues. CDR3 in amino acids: CAISGGPGRPEAFF. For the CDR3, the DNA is TGTGCCATCAGTGGGGGCCCTGGACGCCCTGAAGCTTTCTTT.

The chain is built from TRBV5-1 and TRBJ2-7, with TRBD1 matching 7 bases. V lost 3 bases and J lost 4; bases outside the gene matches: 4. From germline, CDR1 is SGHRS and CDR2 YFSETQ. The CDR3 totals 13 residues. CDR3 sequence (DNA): TGCGCCAGCAGCTCGGACAGGTTGTACGAGCAGTACTTC. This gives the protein CASSSDRLYEQYF.

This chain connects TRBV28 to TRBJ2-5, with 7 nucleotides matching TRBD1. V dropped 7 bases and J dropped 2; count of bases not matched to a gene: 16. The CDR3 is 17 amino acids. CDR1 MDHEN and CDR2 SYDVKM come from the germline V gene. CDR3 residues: CASTPTGMIGTQETQYF. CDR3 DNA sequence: TGTGCCAGCACCCCGACAGGGATGATTGGGACACAAGAGACCCAGTACTTC. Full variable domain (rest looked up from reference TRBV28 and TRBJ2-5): DVKVTQSSRYLVKRTGEKVFLECVQDMDHENMFWYRQDPGLGLRLIYFSYDVKMKEKGDIPEGYSVSREKKERFSLILESASTNQTSMYLCASTPTGMIGTQETQYFGPGTRLLVL.

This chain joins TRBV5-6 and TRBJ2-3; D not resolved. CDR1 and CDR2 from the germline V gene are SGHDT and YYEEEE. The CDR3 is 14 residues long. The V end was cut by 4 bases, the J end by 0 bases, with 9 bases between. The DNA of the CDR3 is TGTGCCAGCAGCCCCTTCCTCAGCACAGATACGCAGTATTTT. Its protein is CASSPFLSTDTQYF.

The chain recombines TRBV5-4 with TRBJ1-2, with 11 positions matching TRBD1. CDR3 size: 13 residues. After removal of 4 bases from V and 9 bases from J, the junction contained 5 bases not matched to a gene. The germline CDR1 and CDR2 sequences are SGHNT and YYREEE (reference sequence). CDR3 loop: CASSPDRGRRYTF. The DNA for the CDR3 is TGTGCCAGCAGCCCGGACAGGGGGCGTCGCTACACCTTC.

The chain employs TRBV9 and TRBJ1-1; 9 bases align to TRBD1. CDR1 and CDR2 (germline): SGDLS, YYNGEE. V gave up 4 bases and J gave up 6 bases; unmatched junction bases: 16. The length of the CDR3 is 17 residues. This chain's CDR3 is CASSPPSGTGSLAEAFF. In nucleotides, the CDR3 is TGTGCCAGCAGCCCCCCATCCGGGACAGGGAGTTTGGCTGAAGCTTTCTTT. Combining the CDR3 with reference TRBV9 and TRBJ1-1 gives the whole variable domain DSGVTQTPKHLITATGQRVTLRCSPRSGDLSVYWYQQSLDQGLQFLIQYYNGEERAKGNILERFSAQQFPDLHSELNLSSLELGDSALYFCASSPPSGTGSLAEAFFGQGTRLTVV.

The CDR3 DNA reads as TGTGCCAGCAGCGTAGAGAGGAGCGGCCGGTACACCGGGGAGCTGTTTTTT. As protein: CASSVERSGRYTGELFF. This rearrangement joins TRBV9 to TRBJ2-2; a weak D match, TRBD2 (5 bases). Trimming pared 0 bases from V and 3 bases from J, leaving 15 bases between. The CDR3 consists of 17 residues. Germline values: CDR1 SGDLS, CDR2 YYNGEE. Full variable domain (missing parts from reference TRBV9 and TRBJ2-2): DSGVTQTPKHLITATGQRVTLRCSPRSGDLSVYWYQQSLDQGLQFLIQYYNGEERAKGNILERFSAQQFPDLHSELNLSSLELGDSALYFCASSVERSGRYTGELFFGEGSRLTVL.

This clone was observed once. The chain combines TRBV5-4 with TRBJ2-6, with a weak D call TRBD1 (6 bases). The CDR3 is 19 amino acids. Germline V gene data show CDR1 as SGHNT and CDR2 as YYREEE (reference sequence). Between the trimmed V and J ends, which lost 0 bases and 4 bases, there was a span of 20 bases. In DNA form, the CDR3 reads TGTGCCAGCAGCTTGGTCGGACCGACAGGAATTAGCGGGGCCAACGTCCTGACTTTC. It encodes CASSLVGPTGISGANVLTF.

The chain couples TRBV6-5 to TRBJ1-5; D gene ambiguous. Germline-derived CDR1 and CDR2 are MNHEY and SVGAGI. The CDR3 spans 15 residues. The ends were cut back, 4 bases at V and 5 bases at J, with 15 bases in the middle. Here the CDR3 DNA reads TGTGCCAGCAGTTCGGGGAGGTCAGGACATCAGCCCCAGCATTTT. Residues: CASSSGRSGHQPQHF.

CDR3 sequence reads: CASSPPKAGGRCEQFF. CDR3 in DNA: TGTGCCAGCTCACCACCGAAAGCGGGGGGGCGGTGTGAGCAGTTCTTC. The chain employs TRBV18 and TRBJ2-1; 10 bases map to TRBD2. V was pared by 0 bases and J by 9 bases, with 8 bases of the junction left unmatched. This CDR3 comprises 16 residues. Germline CDR1 and CDR2: KGHSH and LQKENI.

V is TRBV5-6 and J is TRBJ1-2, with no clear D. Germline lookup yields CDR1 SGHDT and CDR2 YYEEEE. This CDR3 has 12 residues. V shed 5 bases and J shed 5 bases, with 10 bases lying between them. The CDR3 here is CASRRSNYGYTF. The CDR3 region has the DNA TGTGCCAGCAGGCGGAGCAATTATGGCTACACCTTC.

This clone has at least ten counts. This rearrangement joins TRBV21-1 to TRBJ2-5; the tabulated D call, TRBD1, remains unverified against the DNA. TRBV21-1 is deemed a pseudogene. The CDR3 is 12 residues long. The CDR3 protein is CASPGQYETQYF. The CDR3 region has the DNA TGTGCCAGCCCGGGACAGTATGAGACCCAGTACTTC.

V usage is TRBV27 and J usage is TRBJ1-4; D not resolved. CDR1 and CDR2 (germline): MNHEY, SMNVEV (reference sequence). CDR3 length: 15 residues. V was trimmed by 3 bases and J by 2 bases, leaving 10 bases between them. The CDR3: CASSFATRTNEKLFF. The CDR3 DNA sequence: TGTGCCAGCAGTTTCGCCACCAGGACTAATGAAAAACTGTTTTTT.

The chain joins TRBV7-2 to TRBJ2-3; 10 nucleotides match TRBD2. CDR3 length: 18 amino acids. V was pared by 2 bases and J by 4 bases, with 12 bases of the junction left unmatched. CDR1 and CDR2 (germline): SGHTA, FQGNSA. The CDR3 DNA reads TGTGCCAGCAGCTTATGGGCTAGCGGGGGCCAAACGGCAGATACGCAGTATTTT. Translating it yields CASSLWASGGQTADTQYF.